A single sample gave rise to the 3 T cell receptor beta chains below, sequenced in a study of monozygotic twins with inflammatory bowel disease. No DNA is given; TCRdb re-called the 5' RACE reads and lists each CDR3 protein once. This table lists 400,000 to 500,000 distinct CDR3 sequences. The sample comprised blood. The receptors derive from a human donor with ulcerative colitis or Crohn's disease, or a healthy co-twin of an affected twin (not recorded which).

The chain has TRBV20-1 and TRBJ1-5; TCRdb names TRBD1, which stays unverified in the absence of DNA. The germline V gene has CDR1 DFQATT and CDR2 SNEGSKA (reference sequence). The CDR3 consists of 13 residues. CDR3 in amino acids: CSALRQINQPQHF.

The V call is TRBV18, the J call TRBJ2-7. Germline lookup yields CDR1 KGHSH and CDR2 LQKENI. The CDR3 is 13 amino acids. CDR3 protein: CASSPDSSYEQYF.

The genes are TRBV10-2 and TRBJ2-5; the D call from TCRdb, TRBD1, cannot be confirmed without DNA. The germline gives CDR1 WSHSY, CDR2 SAAADI. The CDR3 is 13 amino acids. This CDR3 is CASTRGAQETQYF.